The clone carrying this T cell receptor (beta chain) was counted once. Its antigen is currently unknown. These data originate in a study of cytomegalovirus exposure and HLA in healthy donors. Study-wide points: The authors assumed roughly uniform sequencing depth across donors for presence/absence analyses. Cytomegalovirus-associated status was assigned to fewer than 200 TCR beta chains. Segments of the TCR beta V type were, in most cases, productive about 90% or about 30% of the time in an earlier analysis.

PCR primers comprised 60 Vbeta and 13 Jbeta primers. Here immunoSEQ multiplex PCR was the method, and the copy in TCRdb shows in-frame clones only, minus some. In the table there are around 300,000 clones, approximately 70% of which are singletons. This receptor was taken from a female donor in good health and CMV-seronegative. The sequencing input was PBMCs.

DNA for the CDR3: TGTGCCAGCGCCCAGGGAAGTACTAATGAAAAACTGTTTTTT. Translated: CASAQGSTNEKLFF. The chain combines TRBV2 with TRBJ1-4; tentatively, D is TRBD1 (5 bases). The V end lost 8 bases, the J end lost 2 bases, and 12 bases lay between the germline ends. This CDR3 comprises 14 residues. The germline CDR1 and CDR2 sequences are SNHLY and FYNNEI. Full variable domain (missing parts from reference TRBV2 and TRBJ1-4): EPEVTQTPSHQVTQMGQEVILRCVPISNHLYFYWYRQILGQKVEFLVSFYNNEISEKSEIFDDQFSVERPDGSNFTLKIRSTKLEDSAMYFCASAQGSTNEKLFFGSGTQLSVL.